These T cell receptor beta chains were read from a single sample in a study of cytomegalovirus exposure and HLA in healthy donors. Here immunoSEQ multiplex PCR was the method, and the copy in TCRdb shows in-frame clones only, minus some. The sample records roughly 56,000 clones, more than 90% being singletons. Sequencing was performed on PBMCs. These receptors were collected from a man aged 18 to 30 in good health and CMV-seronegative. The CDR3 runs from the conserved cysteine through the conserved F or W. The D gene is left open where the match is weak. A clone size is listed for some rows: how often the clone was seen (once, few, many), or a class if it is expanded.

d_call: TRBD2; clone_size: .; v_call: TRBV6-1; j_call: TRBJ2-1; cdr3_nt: TGTGCCAGCACAACTAGCGGGGGCCTCAATGAGCAGTTCTTC; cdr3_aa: CASTTSGGLNEQFF
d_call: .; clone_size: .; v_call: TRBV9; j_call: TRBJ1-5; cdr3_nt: TGTGCCAGCAGCGTAGGAGGGCCTAATCAGCCCCAGCATTTT; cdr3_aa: CASSVGGPNQPQHF
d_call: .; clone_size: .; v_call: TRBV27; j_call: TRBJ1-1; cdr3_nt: TGTGCCAGCAGTTTAAACAGCAAACACACTGAAGCTTTCTTT; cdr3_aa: CASSLNSKHTEAFF
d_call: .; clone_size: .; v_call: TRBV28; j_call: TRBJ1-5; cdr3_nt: TGTGCCAGCAGTTTATATGGGGAGCGGCCCCAGCATTTT; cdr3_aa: CASSLYGERPQHF
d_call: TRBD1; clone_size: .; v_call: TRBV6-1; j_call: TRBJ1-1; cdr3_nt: TGTGCCAGCAGTGATAGGGAAACAGGGGGCCTAAGGACTGAAGCTTTCTTT; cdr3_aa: CASSDRETGGLRTEAFF
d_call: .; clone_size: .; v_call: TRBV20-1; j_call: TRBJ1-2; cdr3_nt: TGCAGTGCTAGAGATCCGGGGGGCTACACCTTC; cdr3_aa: CSARDPGGYTF
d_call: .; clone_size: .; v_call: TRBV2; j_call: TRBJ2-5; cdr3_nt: TGTGCCAGCAGTGGGGCAGCATTTTACCAAGAGACCCAGTACTTC; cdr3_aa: CASSGAAFYQETQYF
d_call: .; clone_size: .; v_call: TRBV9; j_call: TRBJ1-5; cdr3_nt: TGTGCCAGCAGCGTAGATCCGGGACAGCCCCAGCATTTT; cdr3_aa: CASSVDPGQPQHF
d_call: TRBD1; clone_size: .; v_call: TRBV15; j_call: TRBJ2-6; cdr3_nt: TGTGCCACCAGCAGAGCCCGAGGACAGGGGGGAATCTCTGGGGCCAACGTCCTGACTTTC; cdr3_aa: CATSRARGQGGISGANVLTF
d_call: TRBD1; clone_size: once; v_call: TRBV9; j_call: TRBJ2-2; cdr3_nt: TGTGCCAGCAGCTCACAGGGGGTTAACACCGGGGAGCTGTTTTTT; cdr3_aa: CASSSQGVNTGELFF
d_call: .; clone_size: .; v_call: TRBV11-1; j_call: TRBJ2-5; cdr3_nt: TGTGCCAGCAGCTCCCAAGGGCGGGGAGAGACCCAGTACTTC; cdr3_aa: CASSSQGRGETQYF
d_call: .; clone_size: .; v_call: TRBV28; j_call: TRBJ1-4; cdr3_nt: TGTGCCAGCAGTCCCACTTCGGCAACTAATGAAAAACTGTTTTTT; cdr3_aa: CASSPTSATNEKLFF
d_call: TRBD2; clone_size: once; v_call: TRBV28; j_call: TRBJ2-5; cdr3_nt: TGTGCCAGCTCCCCCGGGACTAGTATGGGAGAGACCCAGTACTTC; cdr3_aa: CASSPGTSMGETQYF
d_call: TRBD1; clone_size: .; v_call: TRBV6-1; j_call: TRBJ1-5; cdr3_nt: TGTGCCAGCAGGGTGACAGGGGATAGCAATCAGCCCCAGCATTTT; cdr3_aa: CASRVTGDSNQPQHF
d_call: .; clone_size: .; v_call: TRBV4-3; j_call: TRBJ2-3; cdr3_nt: TGCGCCAGCAGCCAGGGAAAGGGAGCGGTCACCGATACGCAGTATTTT; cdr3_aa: CASSQGKGAVTDTQYF
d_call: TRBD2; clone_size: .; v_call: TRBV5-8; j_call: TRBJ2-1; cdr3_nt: TGTGCCAGCAGCCGGGGACTAGCGGGAGGGCCAGTTGAGCAGTTCTTC; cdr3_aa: CASSRGLAGGPVEQFF
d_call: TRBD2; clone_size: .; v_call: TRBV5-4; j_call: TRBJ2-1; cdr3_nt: TGTGCCAGCAGCTTGCTCCCGGGACTAGCGGGAGATAGGTCCTACAATGAGCAGTTCTTC; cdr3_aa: CASSLLPGLAGDRSYNEQFF
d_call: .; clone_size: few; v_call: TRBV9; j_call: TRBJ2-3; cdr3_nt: TGTGCCAGCAGCCCCAGGGGAGATACGCAGTATTTT; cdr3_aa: CASSPRGDTQYF
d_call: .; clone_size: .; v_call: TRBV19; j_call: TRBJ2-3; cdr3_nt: TGTGCCATTAGGACCGGGAGTGCGCACCAACCTGTCGACCATTATACAGATACGCAGTATTTT; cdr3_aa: CAIRTGSAHQPVDHYTDTQYF
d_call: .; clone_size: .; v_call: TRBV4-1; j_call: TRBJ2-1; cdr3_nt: TGCGCCAGCAGCCAAGGCCCTACTAGCCTCGATGAGCAGTTCTTC; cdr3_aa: CASSQGPTSLDEQFF
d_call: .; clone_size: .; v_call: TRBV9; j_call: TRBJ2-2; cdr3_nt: TGTGCCAGCAGCGTAGTGTCAGGGAACGGGGAGCTGTTTTTT; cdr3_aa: CASSVVSGNGELFF
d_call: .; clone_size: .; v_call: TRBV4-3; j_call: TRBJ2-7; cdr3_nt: TGCGCCAGCAGCCAAGACAGAGGGGGATCCTACGAGCAGTACTTC; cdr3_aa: CASSQDRGGSYEQYF
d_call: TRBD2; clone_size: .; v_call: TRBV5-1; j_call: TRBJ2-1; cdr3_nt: TGCGCCAGCAGCTTGGGGGGAGGGACCTCCTACAATGAGCAGTTCTTC; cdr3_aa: CASSLGGGTSYNEQFF
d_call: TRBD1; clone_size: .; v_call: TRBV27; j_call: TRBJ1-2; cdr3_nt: TGTGCCACCCGGACAGGGGGCCTTGGCTACACCTTC; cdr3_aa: CATRTGGLGYTF
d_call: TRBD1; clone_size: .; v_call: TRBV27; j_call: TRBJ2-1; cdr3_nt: TGTGCCAGCAGTACGAGGGACAGGCAAAGCTCCTACAATGAGCAGTTCTTC; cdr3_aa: CASSTRDRQSSYNEQFF
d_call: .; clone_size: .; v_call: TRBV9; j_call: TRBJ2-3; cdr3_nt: TGTGCCAGCAGCGTAGCTAGCGTGGCAGATACGCAGTATTTT; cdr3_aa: CASSVASVADTQYF
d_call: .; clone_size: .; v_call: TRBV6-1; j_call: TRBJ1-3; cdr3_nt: TGTGCCAGCATGGACAAGGCTGGAAACACCATATATTTT; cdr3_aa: CASMDKAGNTIYF
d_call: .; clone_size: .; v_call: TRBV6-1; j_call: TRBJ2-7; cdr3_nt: TGTGCCAGCAGTGAAGGTTACAGCGGAGCCTACGAGCAGTACTTC; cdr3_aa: CASSEGYSGAYEQYF
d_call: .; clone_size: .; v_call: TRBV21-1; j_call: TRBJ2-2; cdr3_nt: TGTGCCAGCAGCAAAGCGAACAGGGGGGGAAGCAGCACCGGGGAGCTGTTTTTT; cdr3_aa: CASSKANRGGSSTGELFF
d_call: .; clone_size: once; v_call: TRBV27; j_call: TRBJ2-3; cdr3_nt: TGTGCCAGCAGTACCCCGCCGGCAGATACGCAGTATTTT; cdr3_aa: CASSTPPADTQYF
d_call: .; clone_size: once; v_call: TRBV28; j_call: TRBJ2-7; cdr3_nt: TGTGCCACAGAGGGGATCGGGACTCGAAACTACGAGCAGTACTTC; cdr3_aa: CATEGIGTRNYEQYF
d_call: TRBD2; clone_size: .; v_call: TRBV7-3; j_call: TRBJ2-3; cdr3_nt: TGTGCCAGCAGCCTCTCTAGCGGGAGGGGAAAAAGCACAGATACGCAGTATTTT; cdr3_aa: CASSLSSGRGKSTDTQYF
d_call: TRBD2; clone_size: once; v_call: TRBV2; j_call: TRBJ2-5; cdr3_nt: TGTGCCAGCAGTGAAGCCGGACAACGGGGGGCCCAGTACTTC; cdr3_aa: CASSEAGQRGAQYF
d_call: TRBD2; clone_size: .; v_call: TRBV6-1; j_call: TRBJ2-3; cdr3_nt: TGTGCCAGCAGTGAAGTTAGCGGGAGGTCAGATACGCAGTATTTT; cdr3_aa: CASSEVSGRSDTQYF
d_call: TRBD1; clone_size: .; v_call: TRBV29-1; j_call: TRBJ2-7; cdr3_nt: TGCAGCGTTTACAGGGGCAACTCCTACGAGCAGTACTTC; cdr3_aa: CSVYRGNSYEQYF
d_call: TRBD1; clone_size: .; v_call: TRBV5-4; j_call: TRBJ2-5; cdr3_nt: TGTGCCAGCAGCCTCCGGGACAGGGTAGGAGAGACCCAGTACTTC; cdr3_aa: CASSLRDRVGETQYF
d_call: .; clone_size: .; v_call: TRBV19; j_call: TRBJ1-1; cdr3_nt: TGTGCCAGTAGTACCTTAGACAGCTCCGAAGCTTTCTTT; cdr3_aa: CASSTLDSSEAFF
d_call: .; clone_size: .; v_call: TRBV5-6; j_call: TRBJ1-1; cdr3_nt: TGTGCCAGCAGCTTGATTTTAACTGAAGCTTTCTTT; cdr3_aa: CASSLILTEAFF
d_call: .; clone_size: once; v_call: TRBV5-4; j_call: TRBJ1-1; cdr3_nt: TGTGCCAGCAGCCTGAGATCCAGGGATGAAGCTTTCTTT; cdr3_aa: CASSLRSRDEAFF
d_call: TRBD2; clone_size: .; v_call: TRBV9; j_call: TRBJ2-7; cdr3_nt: TGTGCCAGCAGCGTAGCTACTGGACTAGCGGCCCCCTACGAGCAGTACTTC; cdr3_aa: CASSVATGLAAPYEQYF
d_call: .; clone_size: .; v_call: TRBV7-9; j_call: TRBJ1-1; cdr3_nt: TGTGCCAGCAGCTTGGACATGAACACTGAAGCTTTCTTT; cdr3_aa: CASSLDMNTEAFF
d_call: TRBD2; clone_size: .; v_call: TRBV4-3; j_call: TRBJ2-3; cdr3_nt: TGCGCCAGCGGCAACAGCGGGAGTGTGGGAGATACGCAGTATTTT; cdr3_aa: CASGNSGSVGDTQYF
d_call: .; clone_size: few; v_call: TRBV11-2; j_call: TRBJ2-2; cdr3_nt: TGTGCCAGCAGCTTAGGGACGGGAGTGGGCACCGGGGAGCTGTTTTTT; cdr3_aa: CASSLGTGVGTGELFF
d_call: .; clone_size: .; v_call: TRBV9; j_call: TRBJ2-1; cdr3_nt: TGTGCCAGCAGCGAGGGGGGGGAGGAGCAGTTCTTC; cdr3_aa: CASSEGGEEQFF
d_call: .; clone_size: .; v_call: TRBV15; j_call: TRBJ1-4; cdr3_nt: TGTGCCACCAGTTTACGCGGGACTCTAAATGAAAAACTGTTTTTT; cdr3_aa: CATSLRGTLNEKLFF
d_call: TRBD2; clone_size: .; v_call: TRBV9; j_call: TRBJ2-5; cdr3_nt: TGTGCCAGCAGCGGGTTTAGCGGGGGGGAGACCCAGTACTTC; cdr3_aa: CASSGFSGGETQYF
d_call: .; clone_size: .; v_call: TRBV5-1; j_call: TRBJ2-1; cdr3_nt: TGCGCCAGCAGCCCTCGAGGGGGTGAGCAGTTCTTC; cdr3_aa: CASSPRGGEQFF
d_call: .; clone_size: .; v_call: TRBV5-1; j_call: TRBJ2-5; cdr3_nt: TGCGCCAGCAGCTTGGTGAAGGGGGAGACCCAGTACTTC; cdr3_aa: CASSLVKGETQYF
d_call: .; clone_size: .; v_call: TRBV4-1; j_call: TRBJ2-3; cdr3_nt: TGCGCCAGCAGCCAAGGGGCGGGTACTAGCACAGATACGCAGTATTTT; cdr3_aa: CASSQGAGTSTDTQYF
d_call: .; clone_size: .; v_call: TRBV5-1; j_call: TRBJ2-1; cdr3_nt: TGCGCCAGCAGCTTGGACCAGGGATACTACAATGAGCAGTTCTTC; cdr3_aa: CASSLDQGYYNEQFF
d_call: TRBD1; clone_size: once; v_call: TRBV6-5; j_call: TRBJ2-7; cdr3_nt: TGTGCCAGCAGCACCGGGACAGGGGACGAGCAGTACTTC; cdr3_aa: CASSTGTGDEQYF
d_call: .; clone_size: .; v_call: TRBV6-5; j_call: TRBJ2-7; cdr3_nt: TGTGCCAGCCGAGGGGGAGCCGAATCGTACGAGCAGTACTTC; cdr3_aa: CASRGGAESYEQYF
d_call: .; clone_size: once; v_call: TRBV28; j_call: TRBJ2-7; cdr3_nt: TGTGCCAGCAGTTTCCCTACAGAAACCTCCTACGAGCAGTACTTC; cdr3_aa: CASSFPTETSYEQYF
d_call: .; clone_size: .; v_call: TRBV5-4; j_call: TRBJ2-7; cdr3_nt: TGTGCCAGCAGCTCCCCGCCGGGGGAAGTGATCCACGAGCAGTACTTC; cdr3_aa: CASSSPPGEVIHEQYF
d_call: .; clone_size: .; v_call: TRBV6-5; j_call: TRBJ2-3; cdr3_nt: TGTGCCAGCAGTTACCCTGGGCTCGGGAGCGCAGATACGCAGTATTTT; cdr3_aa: CASSYPGLGSADTQYF